This is a list of T cell receptor beta chains from one sample in a study of cytomegalovirus exposure and HLA in healthy donors. The table came from immunoSEQ multiplex PCR; TCRdb's copy has only in-frame clones and leaves some out. The data show under 130,000 clones, under 80% seen once. The sequenced sample consisted of PBMCs. These receptors were taken from a woman younger than 35 in good health and CMV-seropositive. Each CDR3 is given with its conserved first and last residue. A D gene is named only where the DNA matches it firmly. Not all rows give a size; the values are once, few, many and, for expanded clones, a class.

abundance | j_gene | v_gene | d_gene | CDR3aa | CDR3nt
. | TRBJ1-2 | TRBV27 | TRBD1 | CASSYGTGIGYGYTF | TGTGCCAGCAGTTACGGGACAGGGATCGGCTATGGCTACACCTTC
once | TRBJ1-5 | TRBV25-1 | . | CASRGLGDQPQHF | TGTGCCAGCAGGGGTTTAGGGGATCAGCCCCAGCATTTT
. | TRBJ1-5 | TRBV30 | . | CAWSRAGSQPQHF | TGTGCCTGGAGCCGCGCGGGGAGCCAGCCCCAGCATTTT
. | TRBJ2-2 | TRBV7-3 | TRBD2 | CASGASGNTGELFF | TGTGCCAGCGGCGCTAGCGGAAACACCGGGGAGCTGTTTTTT
. | TRBJ2-1 | TRBV2 | TRBD2 | CASSASGGINEQFF | TGTGCCAGCAGTGCTAGCGGGGGGATCAATGAGCAGTTCTTC
. | TRBJ2-1 | TRBV6-5 | . | CASTYSRGYNEQFF | TGTGCCAGCACTTATAGTCGGGGATACAATGAGCAGTTCTTC
. | TRBJ2-1 | TRBV7-3 | TRBD1 | CASSSPGTGALAAYNEQFF | TGTGCCAGCAGCTCCCCAGGCACAGGGGCCCTGGCGGCCTACAATGAGCAGTTCTTC
. | TRBJ1-5 | TRBV2 | . | CASRAGVGSNQPQHF | TGTGCCAGCAGGGCCGGGGTGGGTAGCAATCAGCCCCAGCATTTT
. | TRBJ2-7 | TRBV7-9 | . | CASGLSGTSYEQYF | TGTGCCAGCGGCCTCTCCGGGACAAGCTACGAGCAGTACTTC
. | TRBJ2-3 | TRBV5-4 | . | CASSSAGALFTDTQYF | TGTGCCAGCAGCTCGGCGGGGGCCCTATTCACAGATACGCAGTATTTT
once | TRBJ2-7 | TRBV25-1 | . | CAGSEYGDTYEQYF | TGTGCCGGCAGTGAGTACGGGGACACTTACGAGCAGTACTTC
. | TRBJ2-1 | TRBV18 | TRBD2 | CASSPLASGGSYNEQFF | TGTGCCAGCTCACCACTGGCTAGCGGGGGATCCTACAATGAGCAGTTCTTC
once | TRBJ2-5 | TRBV7-7 | . | CASSRSLGETQYF | TGTGCCAGCAGCCGTTCACTAGGGGAGACCCAGTACTTC
. | TRBJ2-1 | TRBV6-5 | TRBD2 | CASRESGNWEQFF | TGTGCCAGCCGAGAGAGCGGGAACTGGGAGCAGTTCTTC
. | TRBJ2-5 | TRBV29-1 | . | CSVDGQEKYF | TGCAGCGTTGATGGCCAGGAAAAGTACTTC
. | TRBJ1-5 | TRBV6-4 | . | CASSLQGADQPQHF | TGTGCCAGCAGCCTACAGGGCGCGGATCAGCCCCAGCATTTT
. | TRBJ1-5 | TRBV7-6 | . | CASSLGRQAHSNQPQHF | TGTGCCAGCAGCTTAGGTCGGCAGGCTCATAGCAATCAGCCCCAGCATTTT
. | TRBJ1-5 | TRBV19 | . | CASSTRTAQPQHF | TGTGCCAGTAGCACGAGGACAGCTCAGCCCCAGCATTTT
few | TRBJ1-2 | TRBV6-1 | . | CASSDGERAYNGYTF | TGTGCCAGCAGTGACGGGGAGAGGGCCTATAATGGCTACACCTTC
. | TRBJ2-7 | TRBV27 | TRBD1 | CASSLSDRAHSYEQYF | TGTGCCAGCAGTTTGTCCGACAGGGCCCACTCCTACGAGCAGTACTTC
. | TRBJ1-2 | TRBV7-9 | TRBD1 | CASSPSRDRGGNYGYTF | TGTGCCAGCAGCCCGTCCCGGGACAGGGGGGGGAACTATGGCTACACCTTC
. | TRBJ2-7 | TRBV18 | TRBD2 | CASSPVSGKLANNYEQYF | TGTGCCAGCTCACCAGTTTCCGGTAAACTAGCGAATAACTACGAGCAGTACTTC
once | TRBJ2-7 | TRBV28 | TRBD2 | CASSLSGLAGNYEQYF | TGTGCCAGCAGTTTATCAGGACTAGCGGGGAACTACGAGCAGTACTTC
. | TRBJ2-5 | TRBV5-1 | TRBD1 | CASSPDRGLETQYF | TGCGCCAGCAGCCCGGACAGGGGTTTAGAGACCCAGTACTTC
. | TRBJ2-6 | TRBV30 | TRBD1 | CAWSADRAGANVLTF | TGTGCCTGGAGTGCTGACAGGGCTGGGGCCAACGTCCTGACTTTC
. | TRBJ2-1 | TRBV29-1 | . | CSVEALLANNEQFF | TGCAGCGTTGAGGCCCTTCTAGCAAACAATGAGCAGTTCTTC
. | TRBJ2-5 | TRBV25-1 | TRBD1 | CASSPSGSGGTKTQYF | TGTGCCAGCAGTCCCTCAGGGTCAGGGGGCACTAAGACCCAGTACTTC
. | TRBJ2-7 | TRBV6-6 | . | CAVSEGTNPYEQYF | TGTGCCGTATCGGAGGGAACAAACCCCTACGAGCAGTACTTC
. | TRBJ2-3 | TRBV6-4 | TRBD2 | CASSDSGGSTDTQYF | TGTGCCAGCAGTGACTCCGGGGGGAGCACAGATACGCAGTATTTT
. | TRBJ2-2 | TRBV4-1 | . | CASSQLPGVPGELFF | TGCGCCAGCAGCCAGCTCCCCGGGGTCCCCGGGGAGCTGTTTTTT
few | TRBJ2-1 | TRBV5-5 | . | CASSPVGRADEQFF | TGTGCCAGCAGCCCGGTAGGCAGGGCAGATGAGCAGTTCTTC
once | TRBJ2-5 | TRBV6-1 | . | CASSVTTGQDRTQYF | TGTGCCAGCAGTGTCACGACAGGACAAGATCGGACCCAGTACTTC
. | TRBJ2-3 | TRBV28 | TRBD2 | CASSLLTSGIDTQYF | TGTGCCAGCAGTTTACTGACTAGCGGGATTGATACGCAGTATTTT
. | TRBJ2-1 | TRBV6-1 | TRBD2 | CASSEVTSGDNNEQFF | TGTGCCAGCAGTGAAGTAACTAGCGGGGACAACAATGAGCAGTTCTTC
. | TRBJ2-3 | TRBV28 | . | CASSPGKGTDTQYF | TGTGCCAGCAGTCCAGGGAAGGGGACAGATACGCAGTATTTT
. | TRBJ1-5 | TRBV15 | . | CATSRGLKQVNQPQHF | TGTGCCACCAGCAGAGGATTAAAACAGGTCAATCAGCCCCAGCATTTT
. | TRBJ2-3 | TRBV10-3 | TRBD2 | CAISGLAGGPDTQYF | TGTGCCATCAGCGGACTAGCGGGAGGTCCAGATACGCAGTATTTT
. | TRBJ1-5 | TRBV4-1 | . | CASSQGGLGGRASNQPQHF | TGCGCCAGCAGCCAAGGAGGACTCGGAGGGAGGGCTAGCAATCAGCCCCAGCATTTT
once | TRBJ2-2 | TRBV5-1 | TRBD1 | CASSRGQVNTGELFF | TGCGCCAGCAGCCGGGGACAGGTGAACACCGGGGAGCTGTTTTTT
few | TRBJ2-5 | TRBV13 | TRBD1 | CASGTAQETQYF | TGTGCCAGCGGGACAGCTCAAGAGACCCAGTACTTC
few | TRBJ1-4 | TRBV27 | . | CASKTRGTRNEKLFF | TGTGCCAGCAAGACACGCGGGACGAGAAATGAAAAACTGTTTTTT
. | TRBJ2-2 | TRBV6-1 | . | CASSEQDTGELFF | TGTGCCAGCAGTGAACAGGACACCGGGGAGCTGTTTTTT
. | TRBJ1-5 | TRBV25-1 | TRBD1 | CASEPGGFDQPQHF | TGTGCCAGCGAACCAGGGGGTTTTGATCAGCCCCAGCATTTT
. | TRBJ2-5 | TRBV5-1 | TRBD2 | CASSLASSGRAGETQYF | TGCGCCAGCAGCTTGGCCTCTAGCGGGAGGGCCGGAGAGACCCAGTACTTC
. | TRBJ2-1 | TRBV7-9 | . | CASDIEVEQFF | TGTGCCAGCGATATAGAGGTTGAGCAGTTCTTC
. | TRBJ2-7 | TRBV19 | . | CASSKGGAGSNEQYF | TGTGCCAGTAGTAAAGGGGGGGCCGGCTCAAACGAGCAGTACTTC
. | TRBJ1-2 | TRBV6-1 | . | CASSEGSRGYTF | TGTGCCAGCAGTGAAGGGTCTAGAGGCTACACCTTC
. | TRBJ2-7 | TRBV19 | . | CASSLGLTYEQYF | TGTGCCAGTAGTTTGGGACTGACCTACGAGCAGTACTTC
. | TRBJ1-1 | TRBV12-5 | . | CASGPDREAFF | TGTGCTAGTGGGCCGGACAGAGAAGCTTTCTTT
. | TRBJ1-6 | TRBV19 | . | CASSIGLHNSPLHF | TGTGCCAGTAGTATTGGGCTACATAATTCACCCCTCCACTTT
. | TRBJ1-1 | TRBV18 | . | CASSPQQSLNTEAFF | TGTGCCAGCTCACCTCAACAGTCCCTGAACACTGAAGCTTTCTTT
. | TRBJ1-5 | TRBV19 | . | CASEPSGHQPQHF | TGTGCCAGTGAACCGTCTGGGCATCAGCCCCAGCATTTT